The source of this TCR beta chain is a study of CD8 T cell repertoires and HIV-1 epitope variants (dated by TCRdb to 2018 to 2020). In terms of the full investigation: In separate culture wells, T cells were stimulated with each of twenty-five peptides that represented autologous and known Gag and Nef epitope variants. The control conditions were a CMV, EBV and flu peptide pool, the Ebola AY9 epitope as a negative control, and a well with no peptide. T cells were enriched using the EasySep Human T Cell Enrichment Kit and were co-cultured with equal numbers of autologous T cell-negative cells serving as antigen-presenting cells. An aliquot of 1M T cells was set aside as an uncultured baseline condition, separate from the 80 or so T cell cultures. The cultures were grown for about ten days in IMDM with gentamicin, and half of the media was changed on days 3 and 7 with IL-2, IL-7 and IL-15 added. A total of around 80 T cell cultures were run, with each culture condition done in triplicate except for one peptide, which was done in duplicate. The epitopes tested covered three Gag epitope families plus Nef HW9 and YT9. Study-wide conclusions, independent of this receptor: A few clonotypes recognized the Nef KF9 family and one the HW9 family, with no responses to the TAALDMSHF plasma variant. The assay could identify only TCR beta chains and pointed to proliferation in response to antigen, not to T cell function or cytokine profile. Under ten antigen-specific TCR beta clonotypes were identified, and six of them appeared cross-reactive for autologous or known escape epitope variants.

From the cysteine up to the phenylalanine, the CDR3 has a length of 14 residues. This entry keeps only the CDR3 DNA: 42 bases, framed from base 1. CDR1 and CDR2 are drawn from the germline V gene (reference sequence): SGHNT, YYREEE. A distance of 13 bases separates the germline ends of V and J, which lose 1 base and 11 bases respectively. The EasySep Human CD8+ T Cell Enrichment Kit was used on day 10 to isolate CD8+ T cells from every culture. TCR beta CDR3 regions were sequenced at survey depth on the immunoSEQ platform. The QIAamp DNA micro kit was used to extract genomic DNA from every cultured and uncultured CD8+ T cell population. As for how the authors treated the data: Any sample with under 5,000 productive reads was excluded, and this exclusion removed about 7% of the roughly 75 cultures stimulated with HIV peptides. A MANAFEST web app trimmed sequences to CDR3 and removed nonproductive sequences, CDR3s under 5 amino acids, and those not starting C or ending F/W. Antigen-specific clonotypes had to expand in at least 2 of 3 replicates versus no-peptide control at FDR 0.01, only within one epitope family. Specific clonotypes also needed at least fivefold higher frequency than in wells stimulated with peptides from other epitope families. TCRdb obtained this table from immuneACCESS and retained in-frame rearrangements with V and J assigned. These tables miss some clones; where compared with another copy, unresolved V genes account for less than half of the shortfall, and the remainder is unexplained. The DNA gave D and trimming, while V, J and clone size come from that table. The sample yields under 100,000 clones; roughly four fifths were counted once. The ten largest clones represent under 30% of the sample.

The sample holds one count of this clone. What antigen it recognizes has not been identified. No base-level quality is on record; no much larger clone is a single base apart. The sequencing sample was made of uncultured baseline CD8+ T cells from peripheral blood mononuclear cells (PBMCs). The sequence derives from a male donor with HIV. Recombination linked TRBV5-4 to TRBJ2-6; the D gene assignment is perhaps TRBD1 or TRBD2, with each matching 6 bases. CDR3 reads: CASSLPPGADVLTF. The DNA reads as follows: TGTGCCAGCAGCTTGCCTCCGGGGGCTGACGTCCTGACTTTC.